This entry lists 27 T cell receptor beta chains sequenced from one sample in a study of T cell repertoires in cytomegalovirus infection. TCRdb re-called the reads through MiXCR, storing one row per CDR3 protein. The sample records about 300,000 distinct CDR3 sequences, under 30% being singletons. The sample was PBMCs. The receptors come from a human donor in good health (CMV status not recorded). Some clones in this sample may be carry-over from other donors' samples.

V is TRBV19 and J is TRBJ2-7; D gene unclear. This CDR3 has 14 residues. Trimming removed 6 bases from V and 2 bases from J, with 14 bases in between. Germline V gene lookup returns CDR1 LNHDA and CDR2 SQIVND (reference sequence). CDR3 amino acids: CASRASVSTYEQYF. The CDR3 coding sequence is TGTGCCAGTAGAGCCAGCGTCTCAACCTACGAGCAGTACTTC.

In its sample, this clonotype was seen a few times. J is TRBJ2-6 and V is TRBV20-1; 10 bases agree with TRBD2. CDR1 is DFQATT and CDR2 is SNEGSKA in the germline V gene (reference sequence). V shed 0 bases and J 2 bases; nucleotides not matched to a gene: 10. The CDR3 covers 19 residues. CDR3 DNA: TGCAGTGCTAGAGATGCCGTAGCGGGAGGCTTAGCTGGGGCCAACGTCCTGACTTTC. Its translation: CSARDAVAGGLAGANVLTF.

This clonotype was counted ten times or more. The chain uses TRBV6-2 or TRBV6-3 and TRBJ2-1; TRBD2 agrees at 8 bases. This CDR3 region has 14 residues. Germline-derived CDR1 and CDR2 are MNHEY and SVGEGT. The ends lost 6 bases at V and 4 bases at J; junction bases unmatched: 5. For the CDR3, the DNA is TGTGCCAGCAGGATAGCGGGGCCATACAATGAGCAGTTCTTC. Translating it yields CASRIAGPYNEQFF.

This clonotype was found many times. The chain has TRBV7-9 and TRBJ1-5; D is perhaps TRBD1 (6 bases). With 2 bases removed from V and 0 bases from J, the gap between germline ends came to 8 bases. The CDR3 length is 15 residues. Germline loops: CDR1 SEHNR, CDR2 FQNEAQ (reference sequence). The CDR3 spells CASSLQGISNQPQHF. In nucleotides, the CDR3 is TGTGCCAGCAGCTTACAGGGGATTAGCAATCAGCCCCAGCATTTT.

V gene TRBV20-1 combines with J gene TRBJ2-1; 10 positions match TRBD2. CDR1 and CDR2 (germline): DFQATT, SNEGSKA (reference sequence). The CDR3 length is 14 residues. Trimming took 4 bases from V and 4 from J; bases not matched to a gene: 4. The CDR3, as DNA: TGCAGTGCTACTAGCGGGGGACGGTACAATGAGCAGTTCTTC. As protein: CSATSGGRYNEQFF.

This clonotype was counted ten times or more. V and J are TRBV7-6 and TRBJ1-1; D is possibly TRBD1 (6 bases). CDR3 length equals 15 residues. Trimming stripped 5 bases from V and 1 base from J, with 14 bases between. Looked up from germline, CDR1 is SGHVS and CDR2 is FNYEAQ. Here the CDR3 reads CASSPQRGPNTEAFF. CDR3 coding DNA: TGTGCCAGCAGCCCGCAGCGGGGGCCGAACACTGAAGCTTTCTTT. Looking up the rest from reference TRBV7-6 and TRBJ1-1 gives the full variable domain: GAGVSQSPRYKVTKRGQDVALRCDPISGHVSLYWYRQALGQGPEFLTYFNYEAQQDKSGLPNDRFSAERPEGSISTLTIQRTEQRDSAMYRCASSPQRGPNTEAFFGQGTRLTVV.

This clonotype was observed at least ten times. The chain links TRBV7-2 to TRBJ2-5; the D is unclear. The length of the CDR3 is 14 residues. Trimming took off 3 bases at V and 0 bases at J, with 8 bases between the two ends. The V gene's germline CDR1 is SGHTA and CDR2 FQGNSA. CDR3 DNA sequence: TGTGCCAGCAGCTTCAGTCACAACCAAGAGACCCAGTACTTC. Translation: CASSFSHNQETQYF. Looking up the rest from reference TRBV7-2 and TRBJ2-5 gives the full variable domain: GAGVSQSPSNKVTEKGKDVELRCDPISGHTALYWYRQSLGQGLEFLIYFQGNSAPDKSGLPSDRFSAERTGGSVSTLTIQRTQQEDSAVYLCASSFSHNQETQYFGPGTRLLVL.

This clonotype showed up just a few times. The gene calls are TRBV11-2 and TRBJ2-5; D is uncertain. Trimming shortened V by 5 bases and J by 5 bases, and 12 bases separated the two germline ends. CDR1 and CDR2 from the germline V gene are SGHAT and FQNNGV. The CDR3 spans 13 residues. The CDR3 region has the DNA TGTGCCAGCAGCCCCAATCAGTTGGAGACCCAGTACTTC. Translation gives CASSPNQLETQYF.

This clonotype was seen at least ten times. The V and J genes are TRBV7-2 and TRBJ2-1, with D maybe TRBD2 (6 bases). This CDR3 has 15 amino acids. Trimming stripped 1 base from V and 7 bases from J, with 14 bases between. Germline V gene data show CDR1 as SGHTA and CDR2 as FQGNSA. The CDR3 DNA sequence: TGTGCCAGCAGCTTAGACGGACTAACACGAAATGAGCAGTTCTTC. Protein product: CASSLDGLTRNEQFF. Together with reference TRBV7-2 and TRBJ2-1, the CDR3 gives the full variable domain: GAGVSQSPSNKVTEKGKDVELRCDPISGHTALYWYRQSLGQGLEFLIYFQGNSAPDKSGLPSDRFSAERTGGSVSTLTIQRTQQEDSAVYLCASSLDGLTRNEQFFGPGTRLTVL.

This clonotype was recorded only once. The chain recombines TRBV20-1 with TRBJ2-7; D may be TRBD1 (5 bases). This CDR3 region has 14 residues. The V gene lost 0 bases and the J gene lost 5 bases, with 14 bases spanning the gap. CDR1 and CDR2 from the germline V gene are DFQATT and SNEGSKA (reference sequence). The CDR3 coding sequence is TGCAGTGCTAGAGATCGCCAGGGCTATGACGAGCAGTACTTC. This codes for CSARDRQGYDEQYF.

This clonotype was seen a few times. The chain links TRBV29-1 to TRBJ1-1, with D maybe TRBD1 (6 bases). This CDR3 contains 13 residues. Germline loops: CDR1 SQVTM, CDR2 ANQGSEA. Trimming left V 7 bases short and J 0 bases short, with 12 bases between. CDR3 bases: TGCAGCGGGCTACAGGGTATGAACACTGAAGCTTTCTTT. Protein product: CSGLQGMNTEAFF.

This clonotype was counted between two and nine times. The chain links TRBV6-2 or TRBV6-3 to TRBJ2-3; D uncertain. CDR3 size: 14 residues. Trimming shortened V by 2 bases and J by 2 bases, and 8 bases separated the two germline ends. The germline CDR1 and CDR2 sequences are MNHEY and SVGEGT. CDR3 sequence: CASSYVALTDTQYF. The DNA for the CDR3 is TGTGCCAGCAGTTACGTGGCACTCACAGATACGCAGTATTTT.

This clonotype has just a few counts. This chain connects TRBV10-3 to TRBJ2-2, with D perhaps TRBD2 (6 bases). The CDR3 runs 15 residues. CDR1 is ENHRY and CDR2 is SYGVKD in the germline V gene. Between the trimmed V and J ends, which lost 6 bases and 3 bases, there was a span of 14 bases. CDR3 loop: CAISAGTLYTGELFF. The CDR3 DNA reads as TGTGCCATCAGCGCCGGGACTCTCTACACCGGGGAGCTGTTTTTT.

The chain has TRBV15 and TRBJ1-1; TRBD1 is a possible D gene (6 bases). Trimming cost V 10 bases and J 0 bases, with 15 bases left between them. The CDR3 consists of 14 residues. Germline CDR1 LNHNV, CDR2 YYDKDF (reference sequence). Here the CDR3 reads CANRVLAMNTEAFF. CDR3 nucleotide sequence: TGTGCCAACAGGGTGTTGGCGATGAACACTGAAGCTTTCTTT.

This clonotype has just a few counts. The V call is TRBV7-9, the J call TRBJ2-3; tentatively, D is TRBD1 (5 bases). Trimming cost V 5 bases and J 0 bases, with 15 bases left between them. CDR3 size: 16 residues. Germline lookup yields CDR1 SEHNR and CDR2 FQNEAQ (reference sequence). The CDR3 sequence: CASSRAGLTSTDTQYF. The CDR3, as DNA: TGTGCCAGCAGCCGAGCAGGGTTGACTAGCACAGATACGCAGTATTTT.

This rearrangement joins TRBV7-2 to TRBJ2-7; D remains ambiguous. In germline, CDR1 is SGHTA, CDR2 FQGNSA. Trimming cost V 1 base and J 7 bases, with 17 bases left between them. The CDR3 extends over 15 amino acids. Here the CDR3 reads CASSLEAGANQEQYV. DNA for the CDR3: TGTGCCAGCAGCTTAGAGGCAGGAGCCAACCAAGAGCAGTACGTC.

The chain couples TRBV7-9 to TRBJ2-7; D uncertain. CDR3 length equals 15 residues. V shed 5 bases and J shed 2 bases, with 16 bases lying between them. The germline V gene has CDR1 SEHNR and CDR2 FQNEAQ (reference sequence). CDR3 nucleotide sequence: TGTGCCAGCAGCCCCCGAGGCGGCGCCCCCTACGAGCAGTACTTC. This encodes CASSPRGGAPYEQYF. Complete variable domain (other parts from reference TRBV7-9 and TRBJ2-7): DTGVSQNPRHKITKRGQNVTFRCDPISEHNRLYWYRQTLGQGPEFLTYFQNEAQLEKSRLLSDRFSAERPKGSFSTLEIQRTEQGDSAMYLCASSPRGGAPYEQYFGPGTRLTVT.

In this sample, this clonotype turned up many times. The chain couples TRBV7-2 to TRBJ2-5, with D possibly being TRBD2 (7 bases). V was cut by 1 base and J by 7 bases, with 13 bases left in between. The CDR3 loop spans 14 amino acids. Germline values: CDR1 SGHTA, CDR2 FQGNSA. CDR3: CASSLGRGQGTQYF. Written as DNA, the CDR3 is TGTGCCAGCAGCTTAGGGCGGGGGCAGGGGACCCAGTACTTC.

This clonotype came up a few times. Mismatch with germline at one junction end may stem from a read error. The rearrangement uses TRBV12-3 or TRBV12-4 and TRBJ2-7, with D tentatively TRBD1 or TRBD2 (6 bases each). CDR3 length: 12 amino acids. CDR3 coding DNA: TGTGCCAGCAGGATCAATAGGGGGGAGCAGTACTTT. This encodes CASRINRGEQYF.

This clonotype is a singleton in its sample. The chain carries TRBV30 and TRBJ2-1; a weak D match, TRBD2 (5 bases). This CDR3 has 17 residues. Germline V CDR1 and CDR2: GTSNPN, SVGIG (reference sequence). V lost 3 bases, J lost 4 bases, and 22 bases lay in between. CDR3 loop: CAWRPLGTGGGYNEQFF. CDR3 sequence (DNA): TGTGCCTGGAGACCCCTGGGTACCGGCGGAGGTTACAATGAGCAGTTCTTC.

The genes are TRBV7-2 and TRBJ1-3, with a weak D call TRBD1 (5 bases). The CDR3 consists of 14 residues. CDR1 and CDR2 from the germline V gene are SGHTA and FQGNSA. V lost 6 bases and J lost 0, with 9 bases in between. The CDR3 nucleotides read TGTGCCAGCAGTCGAGACAGCTCTGGAAACACCATATATTTT. Protein product: CASSRDSSGNTIYF.

This clonotype was recorded many times. The V and J genes are TRBV7-9 and TRBJ1-2; D remains unclear. CDR1 SEHNR and CDR2 FQNEAQ come from the germline V gene (reference sequence). CDR3 length: 14 residues. Deletions cut 5 bases from V and 5 bases from J, with 15 bases between. The CDR3, as DNA: TGTGCCAGCAGCCACTCAGGTCGCGGTTATGGCTACACCTTC. Residues: CASSHSGRGYGYTF. The full variable domain, with the rest looked up from reference TRBV7-9 and TRBJ1-2, is DTGVSQNPRHKITKRGQNVTFRCDPISEHNRLYWYRQTLGQGPEFLTYFQNEAQLEKSRLLSDRFSAERPKGSFSTLEIQRTEQGDSAMYLCASSHSGRGYGYTFGSGTRLTVV.

V usage is TRBV5-6 and J usage is TRBJ2-2, with TRBD2 matching 7 bases. This CDR3 has 16 residues. Germline values: CDR1 SGHDT, CDR2 YYEEEE. The trim removed 4 bases at V and 0 bases at J, leaving 6 bases unmatched. CDR3 DNA: TGTGCCAGCAGCCTTTGGGGGGGAACGAACACCGGGGAGCTGTTTTTT. Translating it yields CASSLWGGTNTGELFF.

This clonotype has a handful of counts. This chain links TRBV7-9 with TRBJ2-6; no definite D call. The CDR3 spans 13 residues. V shed 10 bases and J shed 0 bases, with 7 bases lying between them. Looked up from germline, CDR1 is SEHNR and CDR2 is FQNEAQ (reference sequence). As DNA, the CDR3 is TGTGCCAAAGAACGCTCTGGGGCCAACGTCCTGACTTTC. This translates into CAKERSGANVLTF.

The chain joins TRBV7-2 to TRBJ2-1; D ambiguous. Per the germline V gene, CDR1 is SGHTA and CDR2 is FQGNSA. The V end was cut by 8 bases, the J end by 3 bases, with 11 bases between. The CDR3 extends over 13 amino acids. The CDR3 reads CASQGLGYNEQFF. The CDR3 DNA sequence: TGTGCCAGCCAAGGCCTGGGCTACAATGAGCAGTTCTTC.

The CDR3 nucleotides read TGTGCCAGCAGGCGTTGGGTAGGAGGGGAGCAGTACTTC. Translating it yields CASRRWVGGEQYF. The V call is TRBV11-2, the J call TRBJ2-7; D is possibly TRBD2 (6 bases). This CDR3 is built from 13 residues. V dropped 6 bases and J dropped 7 bases, with 16 bases sitting between them. CDR1 and CDR2 from the germline V gene are SGHAT and FQNNGV. Combining the CDR3 with reference TRBV11-2 and TRBJ2-7 gives the whole variable domain EAGVAQSPRYKIIEKRQSVAFWCNPISGHATLYWYQQILGQGPKLLIQFQNNGVVDDSQLPKDRFSAERLKGVDSTLKIQPAKLEDSAVYLCASRRWVGGEQYFGPGTRLTVT.

The chain is built from TRBV2 and TRBJ1-1, with a tentative D call TRBD1 (5 bases). The germline CDR1 and CDR2 sequences are SNHLY and FYNNEI. CDR3 length equals 13 residues. The V and J ends lost 4 bases and 0 bases respectively, with 6 bases between them. CDR3 coding DNA: TGTGCCAGCAGTGGAGGGGTGAACACTGAAGCTTTCTTT. Residues: CASSGGVNTEAFF.